The sequence of this T cell receptor (beta chain) was determined in a study of blood T cell repertoires in COVID-19. The germline V gene encodes CDR1 LGHDT and CDR2 YNNKEL (reference sequence). The length of the CDR3 is 14 residues. Trimming removed 1 base at V and 3 bases at J, with 9 bases between. This study enrolled people aged about 18 to 100 from around 25 US geographic areas. Here immunoSEQ multiplex PCR was the method, and the copy in TCRdb shows in-frame clones only, minus some. This sample has 250,000 to 300,000 clones, with roughly 86% found just once. Sequenced: PBMCs or T cells enriched from blood (not recorded which). This TCR was sampled from a woman aged 25 to 39 who had recovered from COVID-19. The chain uses TRBV3-1 (or the pseudogene TRBV3-2) and TRBJ1-1, with D perhaps matching TRBD1 (6 bases). For the CDR3, the DNA is TGTGCCAGCAGCCAAGCGGGGGGCCACACTGAAGCTTTCTTT. This translates into CASSQAGGHTEAFF.